Shown below are 20 T cell receptor beta chains from a single sample sequenced in a study of beta chain features in type 1 diabetes. Every isolated RNA sample was fully reverse transcribed, so sequencing captured expressed TCRB transcripts. Only in-frame clones appear in the TCRdb table, and some are missing; sequencing was by immunoSEQ multiplex PCR. Here the sample spans roughly 150,000 clones, around 10% being singletons. The sample was central memory CD4+ T cells from blood. The receptors were sampled from a man aged 18 to 35 in good health.

This clone showed up just a few times. This sequence joins TRBV29-1 and TRBJ2-5, with D perhaps assigned TRBD1 or TRBD2 (5 bases each). In germline, CDR1 is SQVTM, CDR2 ANQGSEA. The V end lost 7 bases, the J end lost 1 base, and 13 bases lay between the germline ends. The CDR3 is 13 amino acids. DNA for the CDR3: TGCAGCGGGAACCGGGACGGCCAAGAGACCCAGTACTTC. Translated, it gives CSGNRDGQETQYF.

This clone was picked up a small number of times. V and J are TRBV5-4 and TRBJ2-4; weak D call: TRBD1 (5 bases). There are 13 residues in the CDR3. CDR1 is SGHNT and CDR2 is YYREEE in the germline V gene (reference sequence). Trimming pared 4 bases from V and 13 bases from J, leaving 18 bases between. CDR3 nucleotide sequence: TGTGCCAGCAGCCCACACGACAGTCCTTTCCAGTACTTC. Its translation: CASSPHDSPFQYF.

This clone was counted between two and nine times. The rearrangement joins TRBV7-2 to TRBJ1-6; perhaps TRBD1 as D (5 bases). CDR1 and CDR2 (germline): SGHTA, FQGNSA. The V and J ends lost 1 base and 9 bases respectively, with 13 bases between them. The length of the CDR3 is 15 residues. The CDR3 reads CASSLGHLGGSPLHF. In DNA form, the CDR3 reads TGTGCCAGCAGCTTAGGGCACCTTGGGGGTTCACCCCTCCACTTT. Drawing the rest from reference TRBV7-2 and TRBJ1-6, the complete variable domain is GAGVSQSPSNKVTEKGKDVELRCDPISGHTALYWYRQSLGQGLEFLIYFQGNSAPDKSGLPSDRFSAERTGGSVSTLTIQRTQQEDSAVYLCASSLGHLGGSPLHFGNGTRLTVT.

This clone was recorded a few times. The chain uses TRBV14 and TRBJ1-1; D gene ambiguous. Trimming left V 2 bases short and J 1 base short, with 14 bases between. Germline CDR1 SGHDN, CDR2 FVKESK. The CDR3 has 16 amino acids. CDR3 region: CASSQRFSGKNTEAFF. CDR3 sequence (DNA): TGTGCCAGCAGCCAAAGATTCAGCGGGAAGAACACTGAAGCTTTCTTT.

The V gene is TRBV6-4, the J gene TRBJ1-1; 8 nucleotides match TRBD1. This CDR3 region has 14 residues. Trimming at V came to 5 bases and at J to 4 bases, leaving 6 bases not matched to a gene. Germline V lookup: CDR1 MRHNA, CDR2 SNTAGT. As DNA, the CDR3 is TGTGCCAGCAGTCCAGGGGGCGCGGGCACTGAAGCTTTCTTT. The encoded protein is CASSPGGAGTEAFF.

This clone was counted ten times or more. The rearrangement links TRBV5-4 to TRBJ2-3; 7 nucleotides agree with TRBD2. The CDR3 is 14 residues long. Trimming removed 1 base from V and 5 bases from J; junction bases left unmatched: 4. Germline assignment: CDR1 SGHNT and CDR2 YYREEE (reference sequence). CDR3 in DNA: TGTGCCAGCAGCTTGAGACTAGCAGGAGATACGCAGTATTTT. Amino acids: CASSLRLAGDTQYF.

The chain couples TRBV6-1 to TRBJ1-3; the match to TRBD1 covers 9 bases. Germline CDR1 is MNHNS and CDR2 is SASEGT. This CDR3 contains 16 residues. V shed 4 bases and J 7 bases; nucleotides not matched to a gene: 11. CDR3 amino acids: CASSASGQGRRNTIYF. The CDR3, as DNA: TGTGCCAGCAGTGCTTCGGGACAGGGAAGAAGGAACACCATATATTTT.

This clone was detected only a few times. The same CDR3 can be traced to other DNA sequences in this sample. The chain couples TRBV7-2 to TRBJ2-1; tentative D call: TRBD2 (6 bases). The CDR3 has 15 residues. Trimming stripped 1 base from V and 1 base from J, with 8 bases between. Germline V gene sequence: CDR1 SGHTA, CDR2 FQGNSA. The CDR3 bases are TGTGCCAGCAGCTTAGTTCGGGGGTCCTACAATGAGCAGTTCTTC. It encodes CASSLVRGSYNEQFF.

This clone was counted between two and nine times. The CDR3 coding sequence is TGTGCCAGCAGTTACCGGGACAGTAGCACAGATACGCAGTATTTT. Protein sequence: CASSYRDSSTDTQYF. The J gene is TRBJ2-3, the V gene TRBV27; the match to TRBD1 covers 7 bases. Losses at the gene ends were 4 bases for V and 0 bases for J; bases not matched to a gene: 4. The germline gives CDR1 MNHEY, CDR2 SMNVEV (reference sequence). This CDR3 is 15 amino acids long.

A few counts support this clone. The rearrangement links TRBV5-1 to TRBJ1-1; 10 positions match TRBD1. Losses at the gene ends were 4 bases for V and 7 bases for J; bases not matched to a gene: 10. Germline V gene lookup returns CDR1 SGHRS and CDR2 YFSETQ. There are 15 residues in the CDR3. The CDR3 nucleotides read TGCGCCAGCAGCGGCAACCGGGACAGGGGAATTGAAGCTTTCTTT. As protein: CASSGNRDRGIEAFF. Looking up the rest from reference TRBV5-1 and TRBJ1-1 gives the full variable domain: KAGVTQTPRYLIKTRGQQVTLSCSPISGHRSVSWYQQTPGQGLQFLFEYFSETQRNKGNFPGRFSGRQFSNSRSEMNVSTLELGDSALYLCASSGNRDRGIEAFFGQGTRLTVV.

This sequence joins TRBV5-4 and TRBJ2-1, with D perhaps TRBD1 (5 bases). Trimming stripped 4 bases from V and 1 base from J, with 12 bases between. The length of the CDR3 is 15 residues. Germline V lookup: CDR1 SGHNT, CDR2 YYREEE (reference sequence). In DNA, the CDR3 is TGTGCCAGCAGCGAGGTTGGGGCTTCCTACAATGAGCAGTTCTTC. This translates into CASSEVGASYNEQFF.

This clone was observed a few times. The chain links TRBV14 to TRBJ1-2; 10 nucleotides line up with TRBD1. The ends lost 2 bases at V and 1 base at J; junction bases unmatched: 1. The CDR3 loop spans 15 amino acids. Germline assignment: CDR1 SGHDN and CDR2 FVKESK. The CDR3 loop is CASSQRTGGNYGYTF. The CDR3 coding sequence is TGTGCCAGCAGCCAACGGACAGGGGGTAACTATGGCTACACCTTC.

The genes are TRBV2 and TRBJ2-7, with D possibly TRBD1 on 6 matching bases. The CDR3 contains 16 residues. Trimming shortened V by 6 bases and J by 3 bases, and 21 bases separated the two germline ends. Per germline, CDR1 SNHLY and CDR2 FYNNEI. CDR3 loop: CASSSPGNPRGYEQYF. In nucleotides, the CDR3 is TGTGCCAGCAGCAGTCCAGGAAACCCCAGGGGCTACGAGCAGTACTTC.

This clone has more than one count but fewer than ten. The rearrangement links TRBV29-1 to TRBJ2-2; D is unclear. Germline-derived CDR1 and CDR2 are SQVTM and ANQGSEA. CDR3 length equals 11 residues. The V end lost 6 bases, the J end lost 3 bases, and 5 bases lay between the germline ends. The CDR3 region has the DNA TGCAGCGTAGCTTACACCGGGGAGCTGTTTTTT. Amino acid sequence: CSVAYTGELFF.

This clone was found many times. The chain uses TRBV7-2 and TRBJ2-3, with D perhaps matching TRBD2 (6 bases). This CDR3 spans 13 amino acids. Trimming shortened V by 3 bases and J by 7 bases, and 11 bases separated the two germline ends. Germline values: CDR1 SGHTA, CDR2 FQGNSA. In DNA form, the CDR3 reads TGTGCCAGCAGCTTCCCCGGGGGAAATACGCAGTATTTT. Encoded protein: CASSFPGGNTQYF.

The V gene is TRBV18, the J gene TRBJ1-1; TRBD1 agrees at 8 bases. J was trimmed by 6 bases and V by 4 bases; bases with no gene match: 4. The CDR3 sequence is 13 residues long. Per germline, CDR1 KGHSH and CDR2 LQKENI. In DNA, the CDR3 is TGTGCCAGCTCACGAATCAGGGGGCCTGAAGCTTTCTTT. The encoded protein is CASSRIRGPEAFF. Supplemented by reference TRBV18 and TRBJ1-1, the full variable domain reads NAGVMQNPRHLVRRRGQEARLRCSPMKGHSHVYWYRQLPEEGLKFMVYLQKENIIDESGMPKERFSAEFPKEGPSILRIQQVVRGDSAAYFCASSRIRGPEAFFGQGTRLTVV.

This clone occurred a few times. CDR3 loop: CASSLVGPYNEQFF. The CDR3 DNA follows: TGTGCCAGCAGCTTAGTAGGCCCCTACAATGAGCAGTTCTTC. The V and J genes are TRBV11-3 and TRBJ2-1; no firm D call. V was shortened by 1 base and J by 2 bases, with 6 bases between the two germline ends. There are 14 residues in the CDR3. Germline lookup yields CDR1 SGHNT and CDR2 YENEEA.

This clone was recorded a few times. This chain uses TRBV4-3 with TRBJ2-5, with D possibly matching TRBD2 (6 bases). In germline, CDR1 is LGHNA, CDR2 YSLEER. V was trimmed by 1 base and J by 1 base, leaving 13 bases between them. This CDR3 is 16 amino acids long. For the CDR3, the DNA is TGCGCCAGCAGCCAAGTTGGTAGGGGAGGCCAAGAGACCCAGTACTTC. Its translation: CASSQVGRGGQETQYF.

J is TRBJ1-4 and V is TRBV4-3; 9 bases map to TRBD1. Germline assignment: CDR1 LGHNA and CDR2 YSLEER. CDR3 length equals 15 residues. Trimming cost V 2 bases and J 8 bases; bases outside gene matches: 6. For the CDR3, the DNA is TGCGCCAGCAGCCAAAACGGACAGGGGCAAGAAAAACTGTTTTTT. This codes for CASSQNGQGQEKLFF.

This clone was observed a handful of times. The chain links TRBV30 to TRBJ2-7; TRBD1 aligns across 7 bases. The J segment lost 6 bases and the V segment lost 5 bases, leaving 4 bases of the junction unmatched. The CDR3 length is 11 residues. The germline gives CDR1 GTSNPN, CDR2 SVGIG (reference sequence). CDR3 DNA sequence: TGTGCCTGGGTCAGGGGGATCGAGCAGTACTTC. It yields the protein CAWVRGIEQYF.